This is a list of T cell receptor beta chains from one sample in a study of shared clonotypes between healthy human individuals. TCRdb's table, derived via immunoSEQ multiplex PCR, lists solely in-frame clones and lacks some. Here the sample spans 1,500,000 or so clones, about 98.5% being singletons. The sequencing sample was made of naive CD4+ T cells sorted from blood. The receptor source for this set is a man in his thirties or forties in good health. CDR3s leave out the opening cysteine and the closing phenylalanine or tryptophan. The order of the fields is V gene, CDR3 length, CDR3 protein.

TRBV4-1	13	ASSQVNTGGREQY
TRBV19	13	ASSMQGTHADTQY
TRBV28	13	ASSLPGTKTYEQY
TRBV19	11	ASSIDRGGTTV
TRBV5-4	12	ASSFIGRSYGYT
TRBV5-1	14	ASSLGTSGRLREQF
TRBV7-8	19	ASSPRTSGRAWENSQETQY
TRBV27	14	ASSLIGGRFAGELF
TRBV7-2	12	ASSSGRIEETQY
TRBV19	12	ASSIRTFQETQY
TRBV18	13	ASSRSSGAYNEQF
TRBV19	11	ATISMRNTEAF